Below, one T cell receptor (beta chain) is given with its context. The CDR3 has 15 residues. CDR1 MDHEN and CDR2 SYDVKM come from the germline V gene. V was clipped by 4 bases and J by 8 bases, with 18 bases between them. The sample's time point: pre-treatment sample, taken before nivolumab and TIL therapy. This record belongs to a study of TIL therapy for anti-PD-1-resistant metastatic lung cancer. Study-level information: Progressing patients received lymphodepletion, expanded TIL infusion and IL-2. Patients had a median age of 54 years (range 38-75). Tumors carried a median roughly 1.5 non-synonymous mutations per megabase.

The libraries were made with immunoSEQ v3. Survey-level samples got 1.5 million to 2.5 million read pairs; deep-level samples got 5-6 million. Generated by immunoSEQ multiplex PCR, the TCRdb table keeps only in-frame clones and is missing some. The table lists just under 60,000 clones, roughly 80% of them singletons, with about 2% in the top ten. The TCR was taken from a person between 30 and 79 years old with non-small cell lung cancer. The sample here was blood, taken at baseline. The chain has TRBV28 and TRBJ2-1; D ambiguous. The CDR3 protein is CASSSLDRATDEQFF. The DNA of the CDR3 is TGTGCCAGCAGTTCCCTGGACCGGGCCACCGATGAGCAGTTCTTC.